The 26 T cell receptor beta chains below were found in one sample sequenced in a study of neurological immune-mediated disorders (dated by TCRdb to 2018 to 2020). The library was built by means of 5' RACE. The run used an Illumina HiSeq 2500. TCRdb reprocessed the public reads (quality trimming at Q25 with fastp, clone calling with MiXCR) and kept in-frame beta chains. A single entry per CDR3 protein holds the most common genes and DNA from its merged rows. The sample includes approximately 80,000 distinct CDR3 sequences, with under 4.5% observed a single time. Around 6% of the sample is in the top ten clones. Explained via the paper, the time point label denotes: longitudinal time-point 3. The sample consisted of PBMCs. The receptors come from an older woman with multiple sclerosis.

This clonotype was recorded a few times. The chain employs TRBV18 and TRBJ1-1; 8 bases are a match to TRBD1. V dropped 3 bases and J dropped 4; count of bases not matched to a gene: 10. Germline V gene lookup returns CDR1 KGHSH and CDR2 LQKENI. This CDR3 has 16 amino acids. This chain's CDR3 is CASSPRTGKFLTEAFF. The CDR3 DNA sequence: TGTGCCAGCTCACCCCGGACAGGGAAATTTCTCACTGAAGCTTTCTTT.

This clonotype was seen at least ten times. CDR3 sequence reads: CATSRGDSFGNEQFF. CDR3 sequence (DNA): TGTGCCACCTCGCGAGGGGACTCTTTCGGGAATGAGCAGTTCTTC. This chain uses TRBV24-1 with TRBJ2-1, with D perhaps matching TRBD2 (6 bases). The CDR3 loop spans 15 amino acids. Germline-derived CDR1 and CDR2 are KGHDR and SFDVKD. Deletions cut 9 bases from V and 7 bases from J, with 21 bases between.

This clonotype has ten or more counts. The chain combines TRBV11-2 with TRBJ2-1; D remains unclear. Germline CDR1 and CDR2: SGHAT and FQNNGV. The length of the CDR3 is 16 residues. Deletions cut 2 bases from V and 3 bases from J, with 14 bases between. The CDR3 sequence is CASSLPPQSIYNEQFF. In DNA, the CDR3 is TGTGCCAGCAGCTTACCGCCACAATCCATCTACAATGAGCAGTTCTTC.

At least ten counts were recorded for this clonotype. The chain is built from TRBV27 and TRBJ2-1; 10 bases line up with TRBD2. Germline CDR1 MNHEY, CDR2 SMNVEV (reference sequence). The CDR3 is made up of 15 amino acids. The V and J ends lost 0 bases and 9 bases, in that order; junction bases with no gene match: 5. The CDR3 bases are TGTGCCAGCAGTTTATCCAGCGGGGGGGCCGGTGAGCAGTTCTTC. Its translation: CASSLSSGGAGEQFF.

The sample holds many counts of this clonotype. The chain couples TRBV7-9 to TRBJ1-2; 9 bases match TRBD1. CDR1 and CDR2 from the germline V gene are SEHNR and FQNEAQ (reference sequence). The CDR3 length is 15 residues. V gave up 4 bases and J gave up 7 bases; unmatched junction bases: 10. The CDR3 coding sequence is TGTGCCAGCAGCTCCGGAGGGGGACAGGGTTCTGGCTACACCTTC. Protein product: CASSSGGGQGSGYTF.

This clonotype was counted many times. This chain uses TRBV2 with TRBJ2-7; tentatively, D is TRBD1 or TRBD2 (5 bases each). Trimming pared 3 bases from V and 2 bases from J, leaving 11 bases between. The CDR3 has 14 amino acids. The germline V gene encodes CDR1 SNHLY and CDR2 FYNNEI. The CDR3 DNA is TGTGCCAGCAGTGAGAGGACGGGACCCTACGAGCAGTACTTC. This sequence encodes CASSERTGPYEQYF.

Many counts were recorded for this clonotype. This sequence joins TRBV7-9 and TRBJ1-5; D perhaps matches TRBD1 (5 bases). V was trimmed by 2 bases and J by 5 bases, leaving 10 bases between them. The germline gives CDR1 SEHNR, CDR2 FQNEAQ (reference sequence). The CDR3 consists of 14 residues. The CDR3 reads CASSLHGGDQPQHF. In DNA, the CDR3 is TGTGCCAGCAGCTTACACGGGGGGGATCAGCCCCAGCATTTT.

This clonotype was seen many times. The chain carries TRBV20-1 and TRBJ2-1; TRBD2 matches at 8 bases. V lost 4 bases to trimming and J lost 3 bases; unmatched junction nucleotides: 11. CDR3 length equals 16 residues. The germline V gene encodes CDR1 DFQATT and CDR2 SNEGSKA (reference sequence). CDR3 protein: CSAKAGSGGHYNEQFF. Written as DNA, the CDR3 is TGCAGTGCTAAGGCTGGGAGCGGGGGACACTACAATGAGCAGTTCTTC.

This clonotype showed up many times. The chain uses TRBV7-9 and TRBJ2-7; no clear D. The V end was cut by 5 bases, the J end by 5 bases, with 7 bases between. Germline V CDR1 and CDR2: SEHNR, FQNEAQ (reference sequence). This CDR3 is built from 11 residues. The CDR3 DNA is TGTGCCAGCAGCGTGAAGGACGAGCAGTACTTC. Protein product: CASSVKDEQYF.

The sample holds many counts of this clonotype. The J gene is TRBJ2-7, the V gene TRBV20-1; D possibly corresponds to TRBD1 (6 bases). The CDR3 is made up of 15 amino acids. V lost 0 bases, J lost 0 bases, and 12 bases lay in between. Germline V gene lookup returns CDR1 DFQATT and CDR2 SNEGSKA (reference sequence). This CDR3 is CSARDSRGPSYEQYF. CDR3 nucleotides: TGCAGTGCTAGAGATAGCAGGGGCCCCTCCTACGAGCAGTACTTC.

This clonotype was recorded many times. This chain connects TRBV5-1 to TRBJ2-2, with D hard to call. CDR1 is SGHRS, CDR2 YFSETQ, per germline. CDR3 length: 13 residues. V lost 5 bases and J 1 base, leaving 6 bases between the germline ends. CDR3 DNA: TGCGCCAGCAGAGAACAGAACACCGGGGAGCTGTTTTTT. It encodes CASREQNTGELFF.

This clonotype was seen ten or more times. This rearrangement joins TRBV20-1 to TRBJ2-5; TRBD2 matches 9 bases. From germline, CDR1 is DFQATT and CDR2 SNEGSKA (reference sequence). V was clipped by 6 bases and J by 2 bases; unmatched bases: 4. The CDR3 is 13 amino acids. The CDR3 nucleotides read TGCAGTGCCCTGGGACTAGCACAAGAGACCCAGTACTTC. Its protein product is CSALGLAQETQYF.

This clonotype was seen ten or more times. The gene calls are TRBV12-3 or TRBV12-4 and TRBJ2-4, with a possible D match to TRBD1 (6 bases). The CDR3 spans 15 residues. Trimming removed 2 bases from V and 0 bases from J, with 8 bases in between. The CDR3 here is CASSLMGAAKNIQYF. The CDR3, as DNA: TGTGCCAGCAGTTTAATGGGGGCAGCCAAAAACATTCAGTACTTC.

In its sample, this clonotype was seen many times. The CDR3 here is CSATPGVHTGELFF. The CDR3 DNA reads TGCAGTGCAACGCCGGGGGTCCACACCGGGGAGCTGTTTTTT. The genes are TRBV20-1 and TRBJ2-2, with D possibly matching TRBD2 (6 bases). CDR3 size: 14 residues. Germline V gene sequence: CDR1 DFQATT, CDR2 SNEGSKA (reference sequence). Trimming left V 6 bases short and J 3 bases short, with 14 bases between.

This clonotype came up many times. This chain links TRBV18 with TRBJ2-5, with 9 bases matching TRBD1. Losses at the gene ends were 3 bases for V and 5 bases for J; bases not matched to a gene: 10. Germline CDR1 and CDR2: KGHSH and LQKENI. The CDR3 runs to 16 residues. The CDR3 DNA reads TGTGCCAGCTCACCCCTTGGACAGGGGTCTCGGGAGACCCAGTACTTC. Amino acids: CASSPLGQGSRETQYF.

The table lists this clonotype with a count of one. The gene calls are TRBV6-5 and TRBJ1-1; 7 bases match TRBD1. The ends lost 6 bases at V and 9 bases at J; junction bases unmatched: 13. The CDR3 spans 14 residues. Germline lookup yields CDR1 MNHEY and CDR2 SVGAGI. CDR3 DNA: TGTGCCAGCAGACGACAGGGACCGAATACTAAAGCTTTCTTT. Amino acid sequence: CASRRQGPNTKAFF.

This clonotype was found many times. CDR3 residues: CSVEVGGGGTEAFF. The CDR3 coding sequence is TGCAGCGTTGAAGTCGGGGGAGGGGGTACTGAAGCTTTCTTT. This rearrangement joins TRBV29-1 to TRBJ1-1; possibly TRBD1 for D (6 bases). Germline loops: CDR1 SQVTM, CDR2 ANQGSEA. Trimming cost V 1 base and J 5 bases, with 14 bases left between them. The CDR3 contains 14 residues.

This clonotype was recorded many times. The V and J genes are TRBV15 and TRBJ2-1; 9 bases agree with TRBD2. J was trimmed by 8 bases and V by 0 bases; bases with no gene match: 2. The CDR3 runs to 14 residues. CDR1 and CDR2 (germline): LNHNV, YYDKDF (reference sequence). The CDR3 nucleotides are TGTGCCACCAGCAGAGACCAGCGGGGGGATGAGCAGTTCTTC. Translated: CATSRDQRGDEQFF. Based on the CDR3 plus reference TRBV15 and TRBJ2-1, the full variable domain is DAMVIQNPRYQVTQFGKPVTLSCSQTLNHNVMYWYQQKSSQAPKLLFHYYDKDFNNEADTPDNFQSRRPNTSFCFLDIRSPGLGDTAMYLCATSRDQRGDEQFFGPGTRLTVL.

This clonotype was counted many times. This rearrangement joins TRBV30 to TRBJ2-7, with TRBD1 identical over 9 bases. Germline trimming cut 3 bases from V and 3 bases from J; bases unmatched to any gene: 9. The germline gives CDR1 GTSNPN, CDR2 SVGIG (reference sequence). The CDR3 has 15 residues. The CDR3 sequence: CAWSPGQGGFYEQYF. The CDR3 nucleotides are TGTGCCTGGAGCCCGGGACAGGGTGGGTTCTACGAGCAGTACTTC.

This clonotype was observed at least ten times. This chain connects TRBV24-1 to TRBJ2-3; 8 nucleotides match TRBD2. The CDR3 covers 16 residues. J was trimmed by 2 bases and V by 9 bases; bases with no gene match: 12. Germline CDR1 reads KGHDR; CDR2 reads SFDVKD. DNA for the CDR3: TGTGCCACCCAGGGGCGGGGGGTTGGGGACACAGATACGCAGTATTTT. As protein: CATQGRGVGDTDTQYF.

This clonotype was found many times. V usage is TRBV7-8 and J usage is TRBJ2-1; 8 positions agree with TRBD2. The CDR3 extends over 15 amino acids. From germline, CDR1 is SGHVS and CDR2 FQNEAQ. V gave up 1 base and J gave up 8 bases; unmatched junction bases: 7. CDR3 sequence (DNA): TGTGCCAGCAGCTTAGAAGGGACTAGAGGGCATGAGCAGTTCTTC. This encodes CASSLEGTRGHEQFF.

This clonotype was detected many times. V gene TRBV6-1 combines with J gene TRBJ1-3, with D unclear. Germline-derived CDR1 and CDR2 are MNHNS and SASEGT. The V gene lost 0 bases and the J gene lost 1 base, with 4 bases spanning the gap. The CDR3 sequence is 14 residues long. CDR3 in DNA: TGTGCCAGCAGTGAAGCTCTATCTGGAAACACCATATATTTT. Translated, it gives CASSEALSGNTIYF.

This clonotype came up many times. The chain is built from TRBV6-5 and TRBJ2-5; D possibly uses TRBD1 or TRBD2 (6 bases each). Looked up from germline, CDR1 is MNHEY and CDR2 is SVGAGI. The CDR3 is 15 residues long. V shed 0 bases and J shed 2 bases, with 10 bases lying between them. CDR3 in DNA: TGTGCCAGCAGTTACTCGACGGGGGCACAAGAGACCCAGTACTTC. It translates to CASSYSTGAQETQYF.

This clonotype has a count of ten or more. J is TRBJ2-2 and V is TRBV12-3 or TRBV12-4; D call uncertain. This CDR3 contains 13 residues. V was clipped by 5 bases and J by 6 bases, with 10 bases between them. The CDR3 region is CASSLPPPGELFF. For the CDR3, the DNA is TGTGCCAGCAGTCTCCCCCCACCCGGGGAGCTGTTTTTT.

Ten or more counts support this clonotype. The chain has TRBV5-1 and TRBJ2-1; D possibly corresponds to TRBD2 (5 bases). CDR3 length: 17 amino acids. With 0 bases removed from V and 6 bases from J, the gap between germline ends came to 19 bases. Germline lookup yields CDR1 SGHRS and CDR2 YFSETQ. The CDR3 DNA follows: TGCGCCAGCAGCTTGGATTTCGCGGGCCGGGTGGGCAATGAGCAGTTCTTC. Translating it yields CASSLDFAGRVGNEQFF.

This clonotype was seen at least ten times. This rearrangement joins TRBV5-1 to TRBJ2-1; TRBD1 or TRBD2 may be the D gene (6 bases each). The V end was cut by 0 bases, the J end by 6 bases, with 19 bases between. Germline CDR1 is SGHRS and CDR2 is YFSETQ. The CDR3 runs 17 residues. CDR3 bases: TGCGCCAGCAGCTTGGATGGGGGGCCCCTTAATGGCAATGAGCAGTTCTTC. Its protein is CASSLDGGPLNGNEQFF.